A single sample is the source of the 3 T cell receptor beta chains below, sequenced in a study of identical twins. TCRdb reprocessed the 5' RACE reads with MiXCR, giving one entry per CDR3 protein. This sample yields about 890,000 distinct CDR3 sequences, of which about 12% are seen a single time; around 1.6% belongs to the top ten. The same sample was also studied in work on yellow fever vaccine responses in identical twins.

Sequencing was carried out using PBMCs. The receptors were gathered from a young woman in good health.

In this sample, this clonotype turned up a few times. The chain uses TRBV2 and TRBJ2-1, with 8 bases identical to TRBD1. V was pared by 6 bases and J by 8 bases, with 6 bases of the junction left unmatched. CDR1 and CDR2 from the germline V gene are SNHLY and FYNNEI. This CDR3 region has 13 residues. The CDR3 DNA reads TGTGCCAGCAGGGACAGGGAGAGGGATGAGCAGTTCTTC. It specifies CASRDRERDEQFF.

This clonotype was seen more than once but under ten times. This sequence joins TRBV10-1 and TRBJ2-2; D might be TRBD2 (6 bases). The V gene's germline CDR1 is WNHNN and CDR2 SYGVQD (reference sequence). This CDR3 region has 17 residues. Trimming removed 5 bases from V and 0 bases from J, with 16 bases in between. The CDR3: CASSRRGRGTNTGELFF. CDR3 in DNA: TGCGCCAGCAGTCGCCGTGGGCGGGGTACGAACACCGGGGAGCTGTTTTTT.

This clonotype was seen a handful of times. This rearrangement joins TRBV12-3 or TRBV12-4 to TRBJ2-1; D might be TRBD2 (7 bases). The length of the CDR3 is 15 residues. V was clipped by 9 bases and J by 7 bases, with 22 bases between them. The chain's CDR3 is CASWDWGAGGNEQFF. Here the CDR3 DNA reads TGTGCCAGTTGGGACTGGGGGGCCGGGGGGAATGAGCAGTTCTTC.